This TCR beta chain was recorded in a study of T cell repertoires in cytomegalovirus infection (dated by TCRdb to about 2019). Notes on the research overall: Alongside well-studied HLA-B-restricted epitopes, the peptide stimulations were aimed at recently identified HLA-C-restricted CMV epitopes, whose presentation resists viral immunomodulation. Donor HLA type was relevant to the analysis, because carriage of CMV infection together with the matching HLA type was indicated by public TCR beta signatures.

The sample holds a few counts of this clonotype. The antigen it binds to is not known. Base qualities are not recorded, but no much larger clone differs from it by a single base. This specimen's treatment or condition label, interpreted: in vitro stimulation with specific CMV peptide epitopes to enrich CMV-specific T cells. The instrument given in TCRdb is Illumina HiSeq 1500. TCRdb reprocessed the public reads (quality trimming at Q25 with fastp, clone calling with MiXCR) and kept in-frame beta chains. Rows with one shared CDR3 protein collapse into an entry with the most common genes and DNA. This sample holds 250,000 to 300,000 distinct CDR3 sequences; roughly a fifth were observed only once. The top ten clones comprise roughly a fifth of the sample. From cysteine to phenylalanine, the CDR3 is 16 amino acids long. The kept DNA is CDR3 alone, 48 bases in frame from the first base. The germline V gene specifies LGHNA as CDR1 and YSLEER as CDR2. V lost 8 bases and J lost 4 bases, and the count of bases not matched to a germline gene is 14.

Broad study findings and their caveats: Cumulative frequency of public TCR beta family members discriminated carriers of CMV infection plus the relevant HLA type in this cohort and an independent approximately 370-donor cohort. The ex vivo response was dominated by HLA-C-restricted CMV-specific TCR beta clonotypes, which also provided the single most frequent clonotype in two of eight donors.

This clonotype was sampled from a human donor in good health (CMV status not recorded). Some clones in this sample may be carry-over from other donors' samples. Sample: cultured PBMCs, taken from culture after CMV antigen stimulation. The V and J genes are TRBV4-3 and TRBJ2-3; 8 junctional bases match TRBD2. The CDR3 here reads CASRPTASGRSDTQYF. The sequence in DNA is TGCGCCAGCCGACCGACGGCCAGCGGGAGATCAGATACGCAGTATTTT.